Following are 28 T cell receptor beta chains from one sample sequenced in a study of technical replicates of blood from a few donors. The assay was immunoSEQ multiplex PCR, and TCRdb's table has in-frame clones only and misses some. In the table there are around 70,000 clones, about 97% of which are singletons. What was sequenced was T cells isolated from PBMCs. Every receptor here comes from a human donor in good health.

J is TRBJ1-2 and V is TRBV4-3; D gene ambiguous. Looked up from germline, CDR1 is LGHNA and CDR2 is YSLEER. This CDR3 is built from 17 residues. V lost 1 base, J lost 5 bases, and 20 bases lay in between. The CDR3 nucleotides are TGCGCCAGCAGCCAAGTGGGAGGGAGGGATATTCTTTATGGCTACACCTTC. This codes for CASSQVGGRDILYGYTF.

The J gene is TRBJ2-7, the V gene TRBV5-4, with 13 nucleotides matching TRBD2. The CDR3 spans 18 residues. Germline CDR1 is SGHNT and CDR2 is YYREEE (reference sequence). V trimming: 4 bases; J trimming: 6 bases; junction bases outside the gene matches: 16. The chain's CDR3 is CASSPGTSGTIQGREQYF. In nucleotides, the CDR3 is TGTGCCAGCAGCCCAGGGACTAGCGGGACAATCCAGGGGCGCGAGCAGTACTTC.

This rearrangement joins TRBV5-1 to TRBJ2-1; TRBD2 matches at 8 bases. This CDR3 contains 17 residues. Germline CDR1 SGHRS, CDR2 YFSETQ. The junction had 5 bases not matched to a gene; V was cut back by 0 bases and J by 0 bases. Here the CDR3 DNA reads TGCGCCAGCAGCTTGGGACTAGCGAGATCCTCCTACAATGAGCAGTTCTTC. It is translated as CASSLGLARSSYNEQFF.

This chain uses TRBV27 with TRBJ1-2; D is ambiguous. Germline lookup yields CDR1 MNHEY and CDR2 SMNVEV (reference sequence). V was clipped by 0 bases and J by 3 bases, with 8 bases between them. The CDR3 is made up of 14 amino acids. Here the CDR3 reads CASSLSINYYGYTF. The CDR3 DNA reads TGTGCCAGCAGTTTATCGATAAACTACTATGGCTACACCTTC.

The J gene is TRBJ2-3, the V gene TRBV20-1; D call uncertain. The CDR3 is 11 amino acids. V was shortened by 7 bases and J by 2 bases, with 7 bases between the two germline ends. Germline V gene data show CDR1 as DFQATT and CDR2 as SNEGSKA (reference sequence). The CDR3 region is CSVPLTDTQYF. The CDR3 coding sequence is TGCAGTGTCCCCCTCACAGATACGCAGTATTTT.

The chain uses TRBV4-3 and TRBJ2-7, with TRBD2 matching 13 bases. The CDR3 has 19 amino acids. Germline CDR1 and CDR2: LGHNA and YSLEER. V shed 4 bases and J 2 bases; nucleotides not matched to a gene: 14. The CDR3 is CASSLTWGLAGRMAYEQYF. The CDR3 DNA reads TGCGCCAGCAGCCTAACGTGGGGACTAGCGGGACGGATGGCCTACGAGCAGTACTTC.

The chain uses TRBV2 and TRBJ2-7; 7 nucleotides align to TRBD2. CDR1 and CDR2 (germline): SNHLY, FYNNEI. This CDR3 has 15 residues. J gave up 1 base and V 3 bases, and 6 bases lay outside the gene matches. For the CDR3, the DNA is TGTGCCAGCAGTGAGGTCACGGGAGGTTCCTACGAGCAGTACTTC. Translated: CASSEVTGGSYEQYF.

V usage is TRBV20-1 and J usage is TRBJ2-1; a weak D match, TRBD1 (5 bases). This CDR3 region has 11 residues. The germline CDR1 and CDR2 sequences are DFQATT and SNEGSKA (reference sequence). CDR3 region: CSLDSYNEQFF. The CDR3 nucleotides are TGCAGCTTAGACAGCTACAATGAGCAGTTCTTC.

This chain joins TRBV7-6 and TRBJ2-6, with D maybe TRBD1 (6 bases). Germline-derived CDR1 and CDR2 are SGHVS and FNYEAQ. Deletions cut 4 bases from V and 4 bases from J, with 8 bases between. CDR3 length: 14 amino acids. CDR3 residues: CASSSGAGANVLTF. The CDR3 DNA sequence: TGTGCCAGCAGCTCAGGGGCCGGGGCCAACGTCCTGACTTTC.

This chain joins TRBV7-8 and TRBJ1-1; D is ambiguous. V dropped 5 bases and J dropped 4 bases, with 14 bases sitting between them. CDR3 length: 14 amino acids. Germline V gene data show CDR1 as SGHVS and CDR2 as FQNEAQ. Here the CDR3 reads CASSLSYPGTEAFF. The DNA of the CDR3 is TGTGCCAGCAGCCTGAGCTACCCGGGCACTGAAGCTTTCTTT.

This clone was observed once. The chain carries TRBV7-6 and TRBJ2-1; 13 bases align to TRBD2. Germline CDR1 is SGHVS and CDR2 is FNYEAQ. V dropped 2 bases and J dropped 7; count of bases not matched to a gene: 2. The CDR3 covers 15 residues. The CDR3 region has the DNA TGTGCCAGCAGCTTAACTAGCGGGAGGGGGAATGAGCAGTTCTTC. It translates to CASSLTSGRGNEQFF.

The rearrangement joins TRBV30 to TRBJ2-5, with TRBD1 matching over 7 bases. CDR3 length: 14 residues. Germline V gives CDR1 GTSNPN, CDR2 SVGIG (reference sequence). Losses at the gene ends were 1 base for V and 0 bases for J; bases not matched to a gene: 2. CDR3: CAWSATGYQETQYF. As DNA, the CDR3 is TGTGCCTGGAGTGCGACAGGGTACCAAGAGACCCAGTACTTC.

The gene calls are TRBV25-1 and TRBJ2-3, with D possibly being TRBD2 (7 bases). The germline CDR1 and CDR2 sequences are MGHDK and SYGVNS. This CDR3 region has 16 residues. The V end was cut by 1 base, the J end by 4 bases, with 15 bases between. The CDR3 here is CASSESGREGADTQYF. The CDR3 DNA reads TGTGCCAGCAGTGAATCGGGCAGGGAGGGGGCAGATACGCAGTATTTT.

This clone was found once. The gene calls are TRBV11-1 and TRBJ2-2; D remains unclear. Trimming stripped 0 bases from V and 4 bases from J, with 6 bases between. Germline V gene sequence: CDR1 SGHAT, CDR2 FQDESV (reference sequence). The length of the CDR3 is 14 residues. CDR3 amino acids: CASSLALFTGELFF. As DNA, the CDR3 is TGTGCCAGCAGCTTAGCCCTATTCACCGGGGAGCTGTTTTTT. Complete variable domain (other parts from reference TRBV11-1 and TRBJ2-2): EAEVAQSPRYKITEKSQAVAFWCDPISGHATLYWYRQILGQGPELLVQFQDESVVDDSQLPKDRFSAERLKGVDSTLKIQPAELGDSAMYLCASSLALFTGELFFGEGSRLTVL.

The CDR3 coding sequence is TGTGCCAGCAGCTTCCTAGCCCCGAGGGAACGGTACGAGCAGTACTTC. Residues: CASSFLAPRERYEQYF. V usage is TRBV7-9 and J usage is TRBJ2-7; D may be TRBD2 (5 bases). The V gene lost 3 bases and the J gene lost 4 bases, with 19 bases spanning the gap. The CDR3 sequence is 16 residues long. Looked up from germline, CDR1 is SEHNR and CDR2 is FQNEAQ (reference sequence).

The V and J genes are TRBV27 and TRBJ2-1; 9 bases fit TRBD1. CDR1 and CDR2 (germline): MNHEY, SMNVEV (reference sequence). V dropped 5 bases and J dropped 8; count of bases not matched to a gene: 4. The CDR3 covers 13 residues. CDR3 in amino acids: CASSTTGGDEQFF. The CDR3 nucleotides are TGTGCCAGCAGTACAACAGGGGGCGATGAGCAGTTCTTC.

This chain connects TRBV19 to TRBJ1-1; TRBD1 might be the D (6 bases). Trimming took off 5 bases at V and 0 bases at J, with 16 bases between the two ends. This CDR3 is 16 amino acids long. Germline values: CDR1 LNHDA, CDR2 SQIVND (reference sequence). For the CDR3, the DNA is TGTGCCAGTAGTGCGTACAGGGAGTCCCTGAACACTGAAGCTTTCTTT. Translation: CASSAYRESLNTEAFF. Combining the CDR3 with reference TRBV19 and TRBJ1-1 gives the whole variable domain DGGITQSPKYLFRKEGQNVTLSCEQNLNHDAMYWYRQDPGQGLRLIYYSQIVNDFQKGDIAEGYSVSREKKESFPLTVTSAQKNPTAFYLCASSAYRESLNTEAFFGQGTRLTVV.

The chain links TRBV15 to TRBJ1-4; perhaps TRBD1 as D (5 bases). CDR1 and CDR2 (germline): LNHNV, YYDKDF (reference sequence). Trimming took off 1 base at V and 5 bases at J, with 5 bases between the two ends. This CDR3 is built from 13 residues. The CDR3 DNA follows: TGTGCCACCAGCAGAGCAGGGAATGAAAAACTGTTTTTT. This translates into CATSRAGNEKLFF.

The gene calls are TRBV5-8 and TRBJ1-1; D perhaps matches TRBD1 (6 bases). The V and J ends lost 1 base and 1 base respectively, with 17 bases between them. This CDR3 is 17 amino acids long. Germline lookup yields CDR1 SGHTS and CDR2 YDEGEE. CDR3 sequence (DNA): TGTGCCAGCAGCTTGAGACCCACGGAGACAGGGAACACTGAAGCTTTCTTT. Translated: CASSLRPTETGNTEAFF.

The chain combines TRBV25-1 with TRBJ2-5; D gene unclear. Trimming took 1 base from V and 4 from J, leaving 10 bases between them. Per germline, CDR1 MGHDK and CDR2 SYGVNS. The CDR3 covers 14 residues. The CDR3 DNA reads as TGTGCCAGCAGTGAATCCTATGGTGGAGAGACCCAGTACTTC. It specifies CASSESYGGETQYF.

This clone appeared once. The rearrangement links TRBV30 to TRBJ2-1; possibly TRBD2 for D (5 bases). This CDR3 comprises 15 residues. V lost 3 bases, J lost 0 bases, and 12 bases lay in between. CDR1 is GTSNPN and CDR2 is SVGIG in the germline V gene (reference sequence). Here the CDR3 DNA reads TGTGCCTGGAGAGATAGCGTTAGCTCCTACAATGAGCAGTTCTTC. Protein: CAWRDSVSSYNEQFF.

The chain joins TRBV4-3 to TRBJ2-3; 7 nucleotides align to TRBD2. Germline V lookup: CDR1 LGHNA, CDR2 YSLEER. V lost 5 bases to trimming and J lost 3 bases; unmatched junction nucleotides: 14. This CDR3 has 17 residues. As DNA, the CDR3 is TGCGCCAGCAGCTATTTGGGTCAGACTAGCCTGACAGATACGCAGTATTTT. As protein: CASSYLGQTSLTDTQYF.

The chain couples TRBV29-1 to TRBJ2-7; 13 nucleotides align to TRBD2. J lost 6 bases, V lost 0 bases, and 8 bases had no gene match. This CDR3 region has 16 residues. Germline CDR1 and CDR2: SQVTM and ANQGSEA. The CDR3 DNA reads as TGCAGCGTTGAAGAAACTAGCGGGAGGGCTCGGTTCGAGCAGTACTTC. This translates into CSVEETSGRARFEQYF.

J is TRBJ1-1 and V is TRBV6-5, with 7 bases that match TRBD1. This CDR3 region has 14 residues. The V gene end was trimmed by 2 bases and the J gene end by 5 bases; junction bases not matched to a gene: 5. Germline V CDR1 and CDR2: MNHEY, SVGAGI. The CDR3 DNA follows: TGTGCCAGCAGTTACGACAGGGAGTGGACTGAAGCTTTCTTT. Translating it yields CASSYDREWTEAFF.

The V and J genes are TRBV6-5 and TRBJ2-1; no reliable D call. Per the germline V gene, CDR1 is MNHEY and CDR2 is SVGAGI. This CDR3 has 14 amino acids. V was pared by 4 bases and J by 0 bases, with 7 bases between. The CDR3: CASSSGSSYNEQFF. Written as DNA, the CDR3 is TGTGCCAGCAGTTCCGGTAGCTCCTACAATGAGCAGTTCTTC.

This clone was picked up one time. V is TRBV7-2 and J is TRBJ2-7, with TRBD2 identical over 8 bases. Unmatched junction bases numbered 3, after V lost 1 base and J lost 4 bases. Germline-derived CDR1 and CDR2 are SGHTA and FQGNSA. This CDR3 is 14 amino acids long. The CDR3 DNA reads as TGTGCCAGCAGCTTAGGCGGGAGGTCGTACGAGCAGTACTTC. This gives the protein CASSLGGRSYEQYF.

The chain recombines TRBV19 with TRBJ1-5, with D unresolved. Germline V lookup: CDR1 LNHDA, CDR2 SQIVND (reference sequence). Trimming left V 6 bases short and J 7 bases short, with 13 bases between. The CDR3 sequence is 13 residues long. The DNA for the CDR3 is TGTGCCAGTAGGGCTTACGAGGAGCAGCCCCAGCATTTT. Translation: CASRAYEEQPQHF.

J is TRBJ2-6 and V is TRBV6-5, with no clear D. The CDR3 spans 15 residues. CDR1 and CDR2 from the germline V gene are MNHEY and SVGAGI. The germline V and J ends were trimmed by 2 bases and 0 bases, with 5 bases remaining between them. This CDR3 is CASSYKPSGANVLTF. CDR3 in DNA: TGTGCCAGCAGTTACAAGCCCTCTGGGGCCAACGTCCTGACTTTC.